The 8 T cell receptor beta chains below all came from one sample that was sequenced in a study of radiotherapy plus CTLA-4 blockade in lung cancer. Some clones are missing from TCRdb's copy, which holds only in-frame ones; the method was immunoSEQ multiplex PCR. The table records 110,000 or so clones, about 83% of them present only once. The source material was peripheral blood, sampled from a patient treated with radiotherapy plus ipilimumab. The receptors stem from a human donor with non-small cell lung cancer who had a partial response to radiotherapy plus ipilimumab.

This chain links TRBV7-6 with TRBJ1-1, with D perhaps TRBD1 (6 bases). The V and J ends lost 1 base and 2 bases respectively, with 8 bases between them. The CDR3 loop spans 14 amino acids. CDR1 SGHVS and CDR2 FNYEAQ come from the germline V gene. Here the CDR3 reads CASSLGRGNTEAFF. The DNA for the CDR3 is TGTGCCAGCAGCTTAGGCAGGGGCAACACTGAAGCTTTCTTT.

The rearrangement joins TRBV6-6 to TRBJ2-3; TRBD2 matches 7 bases. V shed 0 bases and J 5 bases; nucleotides not matched to a gene: 5. Germline CDR1 and CDR2: MNHNY and SVGAGI (reference sequence). The CDR3 is 15 residues long. The CDR3 sequence is CASSYSGGSRDTQYF. The CDR3 DNA follows: TGTGCCAGCAGTTACTCGGGCGGGAGTAGAGATACGCAGTATTTT.

The chain recombines TRBV7-6 with TRBJ2-1, with TRBD2 identical over 7 bases. Looked up from germline, CDR1 is SGHVS and CDR2 is FNYEAQ. The CDR3 has 15 amino acids. With V trimmed by 5 bases and J by 4 bases, 8 bases remained unmatched. As DNA, the CDR3 is TGTGCCAGCAGCCTGGGGCTAGCGGATTACAATGAGCAGTTCTTC. This gives the protein CASSLGLADYNEQFF.

A single count supports this clone. J is TRBJ2-7 and V is TRBV7-2; 10 bases map to TRBD1. The CDR3 totals 16 residues. The V gene end was trimmed by 2 bases and the J gene end by 4 bases; junction bases not matched to a gene: 8. In germline, CDR1 is SGHTA, CDR2 FQGNSA. The CDR3 is CASSLRGTGALYEQYF. For the CDR3, the DNA is TGTGCCAGCAGCTTAAGGGGGACAGGGGCATTGTACGAGCAGTACTTC.

V and J are TRBV18 and TRBJ1-3; unclear D gene. Germline V CDR1 and CDR2: KGHSH, LQKENI. The CDR3 loop spans 14 amino acids. V was pared by 3 bases and J by 0 bases, with 6 bases between. The CDR3 is CASSPAGSGNTIYF. In DNA, the CDR3 is TGTGCCAGCTCACCGGCGGGCTCTGGAAACACCATATATTTT.

The chain joins TRBV19 to TRBJ1-5; D gene uncertain. Germline V CDR1 and CDR2: LNHDA, SQIVND (reference sequence). The V and J ends lost 0 bases and 3 bases respectively, with 3 bases between them. The CDR3 has 13 amino acids. The CDR3 reads CASSIDHNQPQHF. The CDR3 DNA reads TGTGCCAGTAGTATAGATCACAATCAGCCCCAGCATTTT. Together with reference TRBV19 and TRBJ1-5, the CDR3 gives the full variable domain: DGGITQSPKYLFRKEGQNVTLSCEQNLNHDAMYWYRQDPGQGLRLIYYSQIVNDFQKGDIAEGYSVSREKKESFPLTVTSAQKNPTAFYLCASSIDHNQPQHFGDGTRLSIL.

The chain joins TRBV28 to TRBJ2-1; 10 bases line up with TRBD2. V lost 8 bases, J lost 7 bases, and 8 bases stayed unmatched. Germline V CDR1 and CDR2: MDHEN, SYDVKM. The CDR3 length is 14 residues. The CDR3 DNA reads TGTGCCAGCCTATCTAGCGGGAGTAATAATGAGCAGTTCTTC. Its protein is CASLSSGSNNEQFF.

The CDR3 DNA is TGTGCCAGCAGCCTCAGACAGGGGGGCTATGGCTACACCTTC. Translated: CASSLRQGGYGYTF. The chain combines TRBV11-1 with TRBJ1-2; 9 positions agree with TRBD1. The CDR3 runs to 14 residues. The germline gives CDR1 SGHAT, CDR2 FQDESV (reference sequence). V was clipped by 5 bases and J by 4 bases; unmatched bases: 5.